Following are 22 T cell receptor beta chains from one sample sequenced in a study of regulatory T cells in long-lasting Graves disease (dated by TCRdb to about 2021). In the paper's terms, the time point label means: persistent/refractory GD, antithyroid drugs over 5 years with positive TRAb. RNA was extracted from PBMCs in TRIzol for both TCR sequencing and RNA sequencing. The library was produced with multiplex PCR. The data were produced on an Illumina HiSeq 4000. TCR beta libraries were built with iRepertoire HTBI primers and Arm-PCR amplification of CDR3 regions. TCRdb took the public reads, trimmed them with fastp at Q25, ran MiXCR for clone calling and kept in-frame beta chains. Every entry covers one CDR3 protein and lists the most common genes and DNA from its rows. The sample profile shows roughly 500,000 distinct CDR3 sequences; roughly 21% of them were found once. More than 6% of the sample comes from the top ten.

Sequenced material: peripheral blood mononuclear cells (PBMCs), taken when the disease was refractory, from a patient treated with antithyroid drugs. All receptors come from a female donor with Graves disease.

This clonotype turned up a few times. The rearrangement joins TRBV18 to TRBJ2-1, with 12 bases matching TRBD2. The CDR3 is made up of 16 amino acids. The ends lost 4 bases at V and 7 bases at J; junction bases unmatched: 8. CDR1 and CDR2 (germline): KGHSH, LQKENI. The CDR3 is CASSRLLAGGLNEQFF. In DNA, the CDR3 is TGTGCCAGCTCACGGTTGCTAGCGGGAGGGTTGAATGAGCAGTTCTTC.

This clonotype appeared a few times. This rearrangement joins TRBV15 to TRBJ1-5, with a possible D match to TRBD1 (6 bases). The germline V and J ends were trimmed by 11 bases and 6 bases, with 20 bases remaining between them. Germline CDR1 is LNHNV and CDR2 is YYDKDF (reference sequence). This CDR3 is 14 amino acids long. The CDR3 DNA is TGTGCCGCCGGCGGTCGGGGGGCGCTTCAGCCCCAGCATTTT. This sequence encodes CAAGGRGALQPQHF.

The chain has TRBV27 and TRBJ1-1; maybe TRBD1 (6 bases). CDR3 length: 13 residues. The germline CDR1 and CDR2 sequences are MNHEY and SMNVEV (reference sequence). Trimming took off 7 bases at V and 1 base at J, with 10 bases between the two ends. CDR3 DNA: TGTGCCAGCAAGCTACAGGGGAACACTGAAGCTTTCTTT. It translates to CASKLQGNTEAFF.

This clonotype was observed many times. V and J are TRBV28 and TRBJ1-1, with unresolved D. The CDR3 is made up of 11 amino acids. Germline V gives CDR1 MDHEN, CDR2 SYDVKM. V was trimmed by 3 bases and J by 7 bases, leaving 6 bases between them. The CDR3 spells CASSLENEAFF. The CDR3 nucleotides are TGTGCCAGCAGTTTGGAGAATGAAGCTTTCTTT.

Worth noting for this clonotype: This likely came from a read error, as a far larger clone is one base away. CDR3 coding DNA: TGTGCCAGCAGGGGGGACCAAGGGACCCAGTACTTC. This codes for CASRGDQGTQYF. V gene TRBV2 combines with J gene TRBJ2-5; TRBD1 or TRBD2 may be the D gene (5 bases each). The CDR3 has 12 residues. Germline CDR1 and CDR2: SNHLY and FYNNEI.

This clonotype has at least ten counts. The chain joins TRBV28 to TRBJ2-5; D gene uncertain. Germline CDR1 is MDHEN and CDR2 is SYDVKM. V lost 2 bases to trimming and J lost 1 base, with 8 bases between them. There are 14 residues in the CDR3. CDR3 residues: CASSLTAVQETQYF. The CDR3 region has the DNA TGTGCCAGCAGTTTAACGGCAGTCCAAGAGACCCAGTACTTC.

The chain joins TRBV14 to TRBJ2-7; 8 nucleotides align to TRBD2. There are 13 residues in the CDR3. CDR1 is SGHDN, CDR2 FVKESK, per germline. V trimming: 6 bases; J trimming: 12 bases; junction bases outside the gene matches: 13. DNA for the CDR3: TGTGCCAGCAGAAAGGAGGTAGAGCGGGAGTCGTACTTC. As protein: CASRKEVERESYF.

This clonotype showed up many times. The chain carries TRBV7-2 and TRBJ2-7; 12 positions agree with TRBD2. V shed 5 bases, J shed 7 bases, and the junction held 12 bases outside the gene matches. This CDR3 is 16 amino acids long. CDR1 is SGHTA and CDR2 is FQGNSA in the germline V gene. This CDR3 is CASSLTSGGSYEEQYF. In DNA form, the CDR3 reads TGTGCCAGCAGCCTTACTAGCGGGGGGTCCTACGAAGAGCAGTACTTC.

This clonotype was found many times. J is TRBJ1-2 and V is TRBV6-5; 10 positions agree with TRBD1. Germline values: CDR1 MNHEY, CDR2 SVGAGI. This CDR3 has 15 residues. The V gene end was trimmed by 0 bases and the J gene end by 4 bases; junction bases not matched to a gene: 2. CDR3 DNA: TGTGCCAGCAGTTACTCGGGACAGGGGTTCTATGGCTACACCTTC. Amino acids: CASSYSGQGFYGYTF.

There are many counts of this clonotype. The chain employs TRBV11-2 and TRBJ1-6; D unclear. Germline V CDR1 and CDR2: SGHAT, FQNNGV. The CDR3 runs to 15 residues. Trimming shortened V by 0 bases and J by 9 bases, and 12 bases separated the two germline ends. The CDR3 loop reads CASSLEYRPTSPLHF. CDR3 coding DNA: TGTGCCAGCAGCTTAGAATACCGTCCGACTTCACCCCTCCACTTT.

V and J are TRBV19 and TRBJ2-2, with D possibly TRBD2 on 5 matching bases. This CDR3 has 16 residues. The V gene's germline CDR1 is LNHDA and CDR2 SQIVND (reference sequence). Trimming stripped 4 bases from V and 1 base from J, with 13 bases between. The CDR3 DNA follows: TGTGCCAGTAGTACCCTTACAAGCGGGAACACCGGGGAGCTGTTTTTT. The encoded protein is CASSTLTSGNTGELFF.

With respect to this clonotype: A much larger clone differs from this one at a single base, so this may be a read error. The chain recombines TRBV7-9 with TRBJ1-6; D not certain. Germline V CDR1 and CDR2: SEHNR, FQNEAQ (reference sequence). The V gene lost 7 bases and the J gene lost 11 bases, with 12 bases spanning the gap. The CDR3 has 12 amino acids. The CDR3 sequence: CASNRDPTPLHF. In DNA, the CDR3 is TGTGCCAGCAACCGCGACCCTACACCCCTCCACTTT.

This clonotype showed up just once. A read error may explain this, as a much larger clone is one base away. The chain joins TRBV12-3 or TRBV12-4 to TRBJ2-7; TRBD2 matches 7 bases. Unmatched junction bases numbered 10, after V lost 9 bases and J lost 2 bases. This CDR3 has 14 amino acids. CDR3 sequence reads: CASWGGEPPYEQYF. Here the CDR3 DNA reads TGTGCCAGTTGGGGGGGGGAGCCCCCCTACGAGCAGTACTTC.

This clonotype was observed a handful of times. The CDR3 sequence is CASSQKQNSPLHF. The CDR3 bases are TGTGCCAGCAGCCAAAAACAAAATTCACCCCTCCACTTT. The V call is TRBV7-9, the J call TRBJ1-6; D remains unclear. The V and J ends lost 5 bases and 7 bases respectively, with 9 bases between them. The length of the CDR3 is 13 residues. Germline values: CDR1 SEHNR, CDR2 FQNEAQ (reference sequence).

The CDR3 DNA follows: TGTGCCAGCAGTGAAGACAGGGGGCATAGCGGGGAGCTGTTTTTT. Its protein is CASSEDRGHSGELFF. This chain connects TRBV6-1 to TRBJ2-2; 9 bases fit TRBD1. CDR1 is MNHNS, CDR2 SASEGT, per germline. This CDR3 comprises 15 residues. The J segment lost 7 bases and the V segment lost 1 base, leaving 4 bases of the junction unmatched.

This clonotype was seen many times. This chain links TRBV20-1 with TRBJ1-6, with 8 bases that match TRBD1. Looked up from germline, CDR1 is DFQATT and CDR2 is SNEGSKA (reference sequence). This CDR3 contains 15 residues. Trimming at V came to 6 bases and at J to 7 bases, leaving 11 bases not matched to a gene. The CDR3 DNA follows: TGCAGTGCAGGTGGACAGGGAGTTGAGAATTCACCCCTCCACTTT. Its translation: CSAGGQGVENSPLHF.

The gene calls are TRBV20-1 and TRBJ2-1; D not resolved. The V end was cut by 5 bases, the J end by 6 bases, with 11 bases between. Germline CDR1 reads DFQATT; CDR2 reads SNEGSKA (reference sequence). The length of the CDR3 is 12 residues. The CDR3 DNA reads TGCAGTGCTGAAGACGCGGTCAATGAGCAGTTCTTC. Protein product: CSAEDAVNEQFF.

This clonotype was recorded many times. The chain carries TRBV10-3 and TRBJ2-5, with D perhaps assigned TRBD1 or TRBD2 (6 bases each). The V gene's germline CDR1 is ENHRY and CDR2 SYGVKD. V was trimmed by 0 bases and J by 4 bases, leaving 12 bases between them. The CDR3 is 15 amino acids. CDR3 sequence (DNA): TGTGCCATCAGTGAGTCGCAGGGGAGGCGAGAGACCCAGTACTTC. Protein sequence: CAISESQGRRETQYF.

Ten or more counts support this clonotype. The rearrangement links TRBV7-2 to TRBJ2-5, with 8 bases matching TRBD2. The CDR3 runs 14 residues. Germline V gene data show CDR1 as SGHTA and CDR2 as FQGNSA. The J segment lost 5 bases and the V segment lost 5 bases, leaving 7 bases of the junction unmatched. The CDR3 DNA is TGTGCCAGCAGCCCCACGGGCGGGAGGGAGACCCAGTACTTC. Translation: CASSPTGGRETQYF.

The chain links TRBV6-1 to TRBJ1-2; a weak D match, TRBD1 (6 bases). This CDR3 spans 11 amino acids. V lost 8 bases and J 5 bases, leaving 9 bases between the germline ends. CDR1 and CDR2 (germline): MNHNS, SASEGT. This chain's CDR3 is CASVGTYGYTF. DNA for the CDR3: TGTGCCAGCGTTGGGACATATGGCTACACCTTC.

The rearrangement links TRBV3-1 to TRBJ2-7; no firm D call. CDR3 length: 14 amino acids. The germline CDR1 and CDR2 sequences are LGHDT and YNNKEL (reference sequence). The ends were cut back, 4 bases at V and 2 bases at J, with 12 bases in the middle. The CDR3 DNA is TGTGCCAGCAGCCCTCGGACGGCTACCTACGAGCAGTACTTC. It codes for CASSPRTATYEQYF.

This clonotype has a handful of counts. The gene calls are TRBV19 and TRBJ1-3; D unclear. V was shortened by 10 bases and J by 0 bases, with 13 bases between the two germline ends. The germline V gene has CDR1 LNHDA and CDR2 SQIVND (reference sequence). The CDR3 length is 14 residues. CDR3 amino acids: CATSRFGSGNTIYF. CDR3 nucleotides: TGTGCCACCTCCCGTTTTGGCTCTGGAAACACCATATATTTT.